The TCR beta chain described here comes from a study of blood T cell repertoires in COVID-19. At the level of the study: COVID-19 samples from acute and convalescent phases originated in the United States, Italy and Spain. T cells, B-cell-depleted T cells, or PBMCs provided the cDNA or gDNA that served as material.

In germline, CDR1 is LGHNT, CDR2 FRNRAP. CDR3 size: 13 residues. V was trimmed by 6 bases and J by 9 bases, leaving 12 bases between them. Study processing details: Reference gene primer amplification gave estimated nucleated cell counts. This table comes from immunoSEQ multiplex PCR, and its TCRdb copy is limited to in-frame clones, with some not included. V and J calls and clone size follow that table, whereas D and trimming were derived from the DNA. The sample records 110,000 to 150,000 clones, 85% to 90% being singletons. Sequenced material: peripheral blood. This receptor was obtained from a woman of 80 years or more with acute or convalescent COVID-19. The rearrangement links TRBV12-5 to TRBJ1-6; D call uncertain. The CDR3 loop is CASGGLRPSPLHF. CDR3 in DNA: TGTGCTAGTGGGGGCCTAAGGCCTTCACCCCTCCACTTT.